Listed here is a single T cell receptor (beta chain). This sample is drawn from a study of shared clonotypes between healthy human individuals. None of the donors, who were healthy HIV-negative adults, had recently had acute infections or vaccinations. Every donor was a Caucasian adult from Nashville, Tennessee. Using about 0.2 ug DNA, around 30,000 T cell genomes, the sorted-subset replicate PCRs were run. The method was immunoSEQ multiplex PCR; TCRdb's version includes in-frame clones alone and lacks a portion of them. The data contain about 1.1 million clones, approximately 80% of them seen just once; the ten biggest clones take up 0.5% to 0.65%. Trimming at V came to 6 bases and at J to 1 base, leaving 11 bases not matched to a gene. CDR1 and CDR2 (germline): WSHSY, SAAADI. The CDR3 has 17 amino acids.

This chain uses TRBV10-2 with TRBJ1-1, with 10 bases lining up with TRBD1. Sequenced material: memory CD4+ T cells from PBMCs. As to subset: CD45RA-negative fraction. The sequence was collected from a man aged 18 to 30 in good health. Some clones in this sample may be carry-over from other donors' samples. In DNA, the CDR3 is TGCGCCAGCAGATCCGGGACAGGGGTTTATGGGAACACTGAAGCTTTCTTT. Translation: CASRSGTGVYGNTEAFF.